One T cell receptor (beta chain) is described in this entry. As yet, its antigen is unknown. The CDR3 consists of 13 residues. V gave up 10 bases and J gave up 3 bases, with 15 bases separating them. Germline values: CDR1 MDHEN, CDR2 SYDVKM. The table came from immunoSEQ multiplex PCR; TCRdb's copy has only in-frame clones and leaves some out. The sample holds 90,000 to 120,000 clones, approximately 88% seen once. The sample is drawn from a study of T cell responses to AZD1222 COVID-19 vaccine. Overall study findings and caveats: Donors skewed white British and female; clonal diversity was possibly underestimated. Nearly half of spike-specific TCRs reportedly go after variant regions that carry no mutations.

The chain combines TRBV28 with TRBJ1-2; D not certain. The TCR originated in an adult in good health. The input for sequencing was peripheral blood, taken on day 0 of AZD1222 vaccination. The CDR3 bases are TGTGCCACCCTCCTACCCGGGGACTATGGCTACACCTTC. Translation gives CATLLPGDYGYTF.